The rows below give T cell receptor beta chains drawn from one sample of a study of cytomegalovirus exposure and HLA in healthy donors. Measured with immunoSEQ multiplex PCR; TCRdb has only the in-frame clones, and not every one. The sample has 160,000 or so clones, 70% to 85% seen once. The sequenced sample was PBMCs. Receptors were obtained from a male donor in good health and CMV-seronegative. CDR3s include the opening cysteine and the closing phenylalanine or tryptophan. D genes are given only for firm matches. The size field is filled for only some rows; it gives once, few, many or a size class.

TRBD2 TRBJ2-3 once TRBV27 CASSSSGRATSTDTQYF TGTGCCAGCAGTTCCAGCGGGAGGGCCACTAGCACAGATACGCAGTATTTT
. TRBJ1-1 . TRBV5-1 CASSLEPGQGGREAFF TGCGCCAGCAGCTTGGAACCGGGACAAGGAGGTCGAGAAGCTTTCTTT
. TRBJ2-2 . TRBV7-2 CASSRDSGVGELFF TGTGCCAGCAGCCGAGACTCGGGGGTGGGGGAGCTGTTTTTT
. TRBJ1-1 . TRBV2 CASRTYYWRTSSDTEAFF TGTGCCAGCAGGACATACTACTGGCGGACATCTTCGGACACTGAAGCTTTCTTT
. TRBJ1-1 . TRBV7-2 CASSLQQASEAFF TGTGCCAGCAGCTTACAACAGGCTTCTGAAGCTTTCTTT
TRBD2 TRBJ2-7 . TRBV5-4 CASSPGLAGAYEQYF TGTGCCAGCAGCCCCGGACTAGCGGGAGCCTACGAGCAGTACTTC
. TRBJ2-5 once TRBV7-3 CASSFTREETQYF TGTGCCAGCAGCTTCACCCGGGAAGAGACCCAGTACTTC
TRBD2 TRBJ2-3 . TRBV30 CASGLAGTDTQYF TGTGCCTCGGGACTAGCGGGAACAGATACGCAGTATTTT
. TRBJ1-5 . TRBV27 CASSFVNQPQHF TGTGCCAGCAGTTTCGTTAATCAGCCCCAGCATTTT
TRBD1 TRBJ2-5 . TRBV12-5 CASGTGQGMETQYF TGTGCTAGTGGTACGGGACAGGGAATGGAGACCCAGTACTTC
. TRBJ2-7 . TRBV20-1 CSARAGEQYF TGCAGTGCTAGAGCAGGGGAGCAGTACTTC
TRBD1 TRBJ1-1 . TRBV18 CASSARDRNTEAFF TGTGCCAGCTCAGCGCGGGACAGGAACACTGAAGCTTTCTTT
. TRBJ2-7 few TRBV10-3 CAIKGGDSYEQYF TGTGCCATAAAGGGGGGGGATTCCTACGAGCAGTACTTC
. TRBJ2-6 . TRBV5-1 CASSLELASGANVLTF TGCGCCAGCAGCTTGGAATTGGCATCTGGGGCCAACGTCCTGACTTTC
. TRBJ2-3 . TRBV11-2 CASSPAGRGTDTQYF TGTGCCAGCAGCCCAGCGGGCCGGGGAACAGATACGCAGTATTTT
TRBD1 TRBJ2-7 . TRBV18 CASSSDRASEQYF TGTGCCAGCTCATCGGACAGGGCTTCCGAGCAGTACTTC
. TRBJ2-5 . TRBV19 CASRAGETQYF TGTGCCAGTAGAGCCGGAGAGACCCAGTACTTC
. TRBJ1-1 few TRBV25-1 CASSRDIRGNTEAFF TGTGCCAGCAGTAGGGACATCCGGGGGAACACTGAAGCTTTCTTT
. TRBJ1-2 . TRBV11-3 CASSLEEGRGYTF TGTGCCAGCAGCTTAGAGGAGGGCCGTGGCTACACCTTC
TRBD2 TRBJ2-1 . TRBV7-9 CASSLAPSGRGNEQFF TGTGCCAGCAGCTTAGCGCCCAGCGGGAGGGGCAATGAGCAGTTCTTC